A single sample gave rise to the 14 T cell receptor beta chains below, sequenced in a study of blood T cell repertoires in COVID-19. TCRdb's copy holds only in-frame clones and misses some; the assay was immunoSEQ multiplex PCR. Of 200,000 to 250,000 clones listed, around 89% are singletons. The specimen was peripheral blood. Every receptor here comes from a man younger than 45 with COVID-19, enrolled during active disease.

The J gene is TRBJ2-1, the V gene TRBV6-2 or TRBV6-3, with D possibly being TRBD2 (6 bases). This CDR3 comprises 15 residues. The V end lost 5 bases, the J end lost 0 bases, and 11 bases lay between the germline ends. Germline V lookup: CDR1 MNHEY, CDR2 SVGEGT. The CDR3 DNA sequence: TGTGCCAGCAGTGCCCGGGGGAGCTCCTACAATGAGCAGTTCTTC. Amino acids: CASSARGSSYNEQFF.

V usage is TRBV13 and J usage is TRBJ2-1, with 7 bases aligning to TRBD2. J gave up 4 bases and V 0 bases, and 12 bases lay outside the gene matches. Germline CDR1 PRHDT, CDR2 FYEKMQ (reference sequence). The CDR3 extends over 18 amino acids. CDR3 nucleotide sequence: TGTGCCAGCAGCTTAGGAGAAGAGGGTCTAGCGGTTTACAATGAGCAGTTCTTC. Translating it yields CASSLGEEGLAVYNEQFF.

The chain employs TRBV11-2 and TRBJ1-5; 7 nucleotides match TRBD1. CDR3 length: 15 residues. Germline CDR1 reads SGHAT; CDR2 reads FQNNGV. The trim removed 3 bases at V and 7 bases at J, leaving 9 bases unmatched. CDR3 in amino acids: CASSLGTGVRQPQHF. Here the CDR3 DNA reads TGTGCCAGCAGCTTGGGCACAGGGGTCAGGCAGCCCCAGCATTTT.

The CDR3 DNA is TGTGCCACCGGGACTAGCGGGAGGGAGGAGCAGTTCTTC. This codes for CATGTSGREEQFF. The chain carries TRBV2 and TRBJ2-1; 16 bases are a match to TRBD2. Germline CDR1 and CDR2: SNHLY and FYNNEI. This CDR3 is built from 13 residues. With V trimmed by 10 bases and J by 10 bases, 4 bases remained unmatched.

J is TRBJ1-5 and V is TRBV5-1; D remains ambiguous. CDR1 is SGHRS and CDR2 is YFSETQ in the germline V gene. CDR3 length: 15 residues. V gave up 4 bases and J gave up 0 bases, with 11 bases separating them. The CDR3 region has the DNA TGCGCCAGCAGCCCCGGGTCTTATAGCAATCAGCCCCAGCATTTT. This codes for CASSPGSYSNQPQHF.

This chain uses TRBV7-2 with TRBJ2-7; TRBD2 matches at 11 bases. Trimming removed 5 bases from V and 7 bases from J; junction bases left unmatched: 13. Germline CDR1 and CDR2: SGHTA and FQGNSA. The CDR3 length is 16 residues. The CDR3, as DNA: TGTGCCAGCAGCCCCGCCCGGGCTAGCGGGGGGAAGGAGCAGTACTTC. This gives the protein CASSPARASGGKEQYF. The complete variable domain, with remaining parts taken from reference TRBV7-2 and TRBJ2-7, reads GAGVSQSPSNKVTEKGKDVELRCDPISGHTALYWYRQSLGQGLEFLIYFQGNSAPDKSGLPSDRFSAERTGGSVSTLTIQRTQQEDSAVYLCASSPARASGGKEQYFGPGTRLTVT.

The rearrangement links TRBV27 to TRBJ1-2; the match to TRBD1 covers 7 bases. This CDR3 is 16 amino acids long. Germline loops: CDR1 MNHEY, CDR2 SMNVEV (reference sequence). V was pared by 3 bases and J by 7 bases, with 14 bases of the junction left unmatched. The CDR3 reads CASSFVPTEGAGGYTF. The CDR3 region has the DNA TGTGCCAGCAGTTTCGTCCCCACCGAGGGGGCAGGTGGCTACACCTTC.

This chain uses TRBV18 with TRBJ1-2; 8 positions match TRBD1. The J segment lost 8 bases and the V segment lost 3 bases, leaving 11 bases of the junction unmatched. CDR1 is KGHSH and CDR2 is LQKENI in the germline V gene. The CDR3 is 15 residues long. CDR3 in DNA: TGTGCCAGCTCACCCACGCCGACAGGGGTCGACGGCTACACCTTC. Translated, it gives CASSPTPTGVDGYTF.

This clone was detected once. The rearrangement links TRBV6-2 or TRBV6-3 to TRBJ2-3, with D perhaps matching TRBD1 (6 bases). Trimming shortened V by 6 bases and J by 0 bases, and 13 bases separated the two germline ends. The CDR3 spans 15 residues. The germline V gene has CDR1 MNHEY and CDR2 SVGEGT. The CDR3, as DNA: TGTGCCAGCAGCTCCGGACAGCTTAGCACAGATACGCAGTATTTT. Protein sequence: CASSSGQLSTDTQYF.

The J gene is TRBJ2-7, the V gene TRBV6-5; 11 bases fit TRBD1. This CDR3 is built from 14 residues. Germline CDR1 reads MNHEY; CDR2 reads SVGAGI. J lost 4 bases, V lost 7 bases, and 6 bases had no gene match. This chain's CDR3 is CASNRDRGRYEQYF. The CDR3 DNA reads as TGTGCCAGCAACCGGGACAGGGGGAGGTACGAGCAGTACTTC.

This sequence joins TRBV2 and TRBJ1-2; 10 bases are a match to TRBD1. The CDR3 spans 13 residues. Germline trimming cut 7 bases from V and 6 bases from J; bases unmatched to any gene: 5. Germline values: CDR1 SNHLY, CDR2 FYNNEI. The CDR3 loop reads CASTSGTGDGYTF. The CDR3 bases are TGTGCCAGCACGTCCGGGACAGGGGATGGCTACACCTTC.

The chain recombines TRBV18 with TRBJ2-1, with 8 nucleotides matching TRBD2. V was pared by 1 base and J by 6 bases, with 2 bases of the junction left unmatched. This CDR3 has 14 residues. Germline loops: CDR1 KGHSH, CDR2 LQKENI. CDR3 coding DNA: TGTGCCAGCTCACCACAAGCGGGAGCCAATGAGCAGTTCTTC. Translated: CASSPQAGANEQFF.

The chain carries TRBV19 and TRBJ1-5; D might be TRBD1 (5 bases). Germline CDR1 LNHDA, CDR2 SQIVND (reference sequence). Trimming removed 7 bases at V and 7 bases at J, with 20 bases between. The CDR3 length is 15 residues. The CDR3 loop reads CASTPGRGGGQPQHF. As DNA, the CDR3 is TGTGCCAGTACCCCCGGAAGGGGAGGAGGACAGCCCCAGCATTTT. The full variable domain, with the rest looked up from reference TRBV19 and TRBJ1-5, is DGGITQSPKYLFRKEGQNVTLSCEQNLNHDAMYWYRQDPGQGLRLIYYSQIVNDFQKGDIAEGYSVSREKKESFPLTVTSAQKNPTAFYLCASTPGRGGGQPQHFGDGTRLSIL.

The chain uses TRBV5-5 and TRBJ1-1; 7 bases match TRBD1. The length of the CDR3 is 14 residues. Trimming at V came to 3 bases and at J to 1 base, leaving 3 bases not matched to a gene. CDR1 and CDR2 from the germline V gene are SGHKS and YYEKEE (reference sequence). CDR3 region: CASSWGQSNTEAFF. The CDR3 nucleotides are TGTGCCAGCAGCTGGGGACAGTCGAACACTGAAGCTTTCTTT.